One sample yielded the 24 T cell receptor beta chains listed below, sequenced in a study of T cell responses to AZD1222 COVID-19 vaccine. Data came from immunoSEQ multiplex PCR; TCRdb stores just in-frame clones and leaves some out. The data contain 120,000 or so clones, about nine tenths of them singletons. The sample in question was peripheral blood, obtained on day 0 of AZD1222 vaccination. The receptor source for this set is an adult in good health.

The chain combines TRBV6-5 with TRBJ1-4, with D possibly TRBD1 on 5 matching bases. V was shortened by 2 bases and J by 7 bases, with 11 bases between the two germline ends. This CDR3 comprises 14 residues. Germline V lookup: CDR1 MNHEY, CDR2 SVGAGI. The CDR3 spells CASSYNRRGEKLFF. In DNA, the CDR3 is TGTGCCAGCAGTTACAACAGGCGGGGTGAAAAACTGTTTTTT.

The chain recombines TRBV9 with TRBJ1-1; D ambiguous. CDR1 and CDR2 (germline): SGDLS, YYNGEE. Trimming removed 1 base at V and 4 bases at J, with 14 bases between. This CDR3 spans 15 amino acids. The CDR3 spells CASSVSPGPFTEAFF. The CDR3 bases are TGTGCCAGCAGCGTATCCCCGGGTCCGTTCACTGAAGCTTTCTTT.

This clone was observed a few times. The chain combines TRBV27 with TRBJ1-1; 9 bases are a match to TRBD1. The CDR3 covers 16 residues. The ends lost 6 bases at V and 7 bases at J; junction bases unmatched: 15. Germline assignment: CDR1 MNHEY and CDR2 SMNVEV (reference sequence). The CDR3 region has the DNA TGTGCCAGCAGCTATTCCTCCGGGACAGGGTCGGTTGAAGCTTTCTTT. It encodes CASSYSSGTGSVEAFF.

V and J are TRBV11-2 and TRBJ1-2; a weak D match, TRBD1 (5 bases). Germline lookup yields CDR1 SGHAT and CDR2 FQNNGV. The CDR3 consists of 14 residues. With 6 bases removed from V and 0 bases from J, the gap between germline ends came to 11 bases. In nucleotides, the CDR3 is TGTGCCAGCAGTAAATCGACAGCTAACTATGGCTACACCTTC. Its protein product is CASSKSTANYGYTF.

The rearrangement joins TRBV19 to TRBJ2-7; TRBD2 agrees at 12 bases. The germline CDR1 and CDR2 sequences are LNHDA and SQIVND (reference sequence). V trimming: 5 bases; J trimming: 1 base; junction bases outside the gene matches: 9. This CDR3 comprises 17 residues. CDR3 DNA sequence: TGTGCCAGTAGTCCCGGGACTAGCGGGTCGCCTTCCTACGAGCAGTACTTC. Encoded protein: CASSPGTSGSPSYEQYF.

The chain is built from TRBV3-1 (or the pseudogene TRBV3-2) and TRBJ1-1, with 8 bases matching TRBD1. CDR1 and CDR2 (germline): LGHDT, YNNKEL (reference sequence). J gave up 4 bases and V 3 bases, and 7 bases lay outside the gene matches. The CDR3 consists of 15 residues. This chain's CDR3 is CASSHGTGGFTEAFF. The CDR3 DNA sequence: TGTGCCAGCAGCCACGGGACAGGAGGATTCACTGAAGCTTTCTTT.

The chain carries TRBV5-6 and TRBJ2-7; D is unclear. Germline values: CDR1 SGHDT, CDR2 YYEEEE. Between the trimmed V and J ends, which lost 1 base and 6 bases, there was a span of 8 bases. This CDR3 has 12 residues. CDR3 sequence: CASSLLMVEQYF. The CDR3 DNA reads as TGTGCCAGCAGCTTGTTGATGGTCGAGCAGTACTTC.

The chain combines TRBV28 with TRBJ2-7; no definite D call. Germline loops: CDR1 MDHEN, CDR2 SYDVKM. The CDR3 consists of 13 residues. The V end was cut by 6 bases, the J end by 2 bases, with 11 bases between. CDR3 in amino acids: CASSLHGTYEQYF. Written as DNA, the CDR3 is TGTGCCAGCAGCCTACACGGTACCTACGAGCAGTACTTC. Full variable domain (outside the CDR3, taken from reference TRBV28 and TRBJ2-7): DVKVTQSSRYLVKRTGEKVFLECVQDMDHENMFWYRQDPGLGLRLIYFSYDVKMKEKGDIPEGYSVSREKKERFSLILESASTNQTSMYLCASSLHGTYEQYFGPGTRLTVT.

The CDR3 spells CASSAGGGLQETQYF. DNA of the CDR3: TGTGCCAGCAGTGCCGGGGGGGGACTCCAAGAGACCCAGTACTTC. The chain employs TRBV25-1 and TRBJ2-5; 8 bases align to TRBD2. CDR1 and CDR2 from the germline V gene are MGHDK and SYGVNS. The CDR3 runs to 15 residues. Unmatched junction bases numbered 5, after V lost 4 bases and J lost 1 base. Full variable domain (remainder filled in from reference TRBV25-1 and TRBJ2-5): EADIYQTPRYLVIGTGKKITLECSQTMGHDKMYWYQQDPGMELHLIHYSYGVNSTEKGDLSSESTVSRIRTEHFPLTLESARPSHTSQYLCASSAGGGLQETQYFGPGTRLLVL.

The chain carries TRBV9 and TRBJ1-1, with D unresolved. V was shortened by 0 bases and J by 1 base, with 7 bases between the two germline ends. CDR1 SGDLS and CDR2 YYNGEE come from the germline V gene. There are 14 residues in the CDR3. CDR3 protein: CASSVVSGNTEAFF. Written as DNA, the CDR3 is TGTGCCAGCAGCGTAGTATCGGGGAACACTGAAGCTTTCTTT.

The CDR3, as DNA: TGTGCCAGCACCAAGAACGGGGACCTATATGGCTACACCTTC. This codes for CASTKNGDLYGYTF. The rearrangement uses TRBV6-5 and TRBJ1-2; TRBD1 is a possible D gene (5 bases). V lost 7 bases, J lost 5 bases, and 17 bases lay in between. The CDR3 is 14 residues long. Germline CDR1 and CDR2: MNHEY and SVGAGI.

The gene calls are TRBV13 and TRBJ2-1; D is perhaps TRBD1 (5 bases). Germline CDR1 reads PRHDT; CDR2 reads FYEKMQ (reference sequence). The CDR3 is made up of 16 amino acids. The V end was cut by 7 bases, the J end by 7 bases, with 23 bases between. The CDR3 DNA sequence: TGTGCCAGCACCGCGGAGACGGGCCCAGCAGGGAATGAGCAGTTCTTC. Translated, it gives CASTAETGPAGNEQFF.

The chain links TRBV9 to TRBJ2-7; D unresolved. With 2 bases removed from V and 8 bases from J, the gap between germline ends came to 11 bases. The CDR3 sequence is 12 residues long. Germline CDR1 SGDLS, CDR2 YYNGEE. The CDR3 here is CASSVGSGQQYF. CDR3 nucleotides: TGTGCCAGCAGCGTTGGGTCAGGACAGCAGTACTTC.

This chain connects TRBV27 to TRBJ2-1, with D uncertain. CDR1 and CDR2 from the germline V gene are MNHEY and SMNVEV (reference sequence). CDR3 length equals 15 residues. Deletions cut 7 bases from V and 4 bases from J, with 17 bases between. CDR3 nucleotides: TGTGCCAGCACCAAAAGGGCTGTGGGGTACAATGAGCAGTTCTTC. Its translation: CASTKRAVGYNEQFF.

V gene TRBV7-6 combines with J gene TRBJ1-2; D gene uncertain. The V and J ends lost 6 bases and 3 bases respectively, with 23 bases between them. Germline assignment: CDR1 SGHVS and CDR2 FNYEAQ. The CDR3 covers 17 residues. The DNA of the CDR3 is TGTGCCAGCAGTCCCCGGCGGGCTCTGTCGTTGGACTATGGCTACACCTTC. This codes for CASSPRRALSLDYGYTF.

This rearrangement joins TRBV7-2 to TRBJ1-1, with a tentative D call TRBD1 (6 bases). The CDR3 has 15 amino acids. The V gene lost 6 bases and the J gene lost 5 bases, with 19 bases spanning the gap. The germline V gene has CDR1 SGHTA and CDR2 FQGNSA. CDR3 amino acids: CASRSRRGAGTEAFF. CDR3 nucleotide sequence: TGTGCCAGCAGATCCCGTAGGGGGGCAGGGACTGAAGCTTTCTTT.

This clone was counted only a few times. The CDR3 DNA reads TGTGCCAGCAGTTTCGCCGGGACAGGGGGCGAAAAACTGTTTTTT. Translating it yields CASSFAGTGGEKLFF. The chain couples TRBV28 to TRBJ1-4; 12 positions agree with TRBD1. The CDR3 has 15 residues. Germline loops: CDR1 MDHEN, CDR2 SYDVKM. Losses at the gene ends were 3 bases for V and 8 bases for J; bases not matched to a gene: 4.

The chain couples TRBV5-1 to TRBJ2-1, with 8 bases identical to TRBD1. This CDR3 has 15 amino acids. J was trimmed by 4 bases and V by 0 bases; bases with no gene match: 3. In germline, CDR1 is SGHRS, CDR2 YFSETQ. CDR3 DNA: TGCGCCAGCAGCTTGGGGCAGGGGGCATACAATGAGCAGTTCTTC. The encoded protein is CASSLGQGAYNEQFF.

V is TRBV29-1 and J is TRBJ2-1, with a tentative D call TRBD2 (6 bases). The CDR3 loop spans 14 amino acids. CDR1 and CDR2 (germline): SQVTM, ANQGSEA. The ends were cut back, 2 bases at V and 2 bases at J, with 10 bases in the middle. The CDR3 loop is CSVETGVPYNEQFF. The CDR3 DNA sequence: TGCAGCGTTGAAACGGGAGTACCCTACAATGAGCAGTTCTTC.

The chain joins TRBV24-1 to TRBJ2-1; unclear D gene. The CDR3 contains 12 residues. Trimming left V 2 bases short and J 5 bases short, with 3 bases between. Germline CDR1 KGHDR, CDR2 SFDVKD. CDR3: CATSDWNNEQFF. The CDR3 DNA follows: TGTGCCACCAGTGATTGGAACAATGAGCAGTTCTTC.

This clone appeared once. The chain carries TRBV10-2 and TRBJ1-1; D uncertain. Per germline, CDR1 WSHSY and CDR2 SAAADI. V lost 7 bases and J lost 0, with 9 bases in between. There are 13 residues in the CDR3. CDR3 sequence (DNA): TGCGCCAGCAAAGGACGGATGAACACTGAAGCTTTCTTT. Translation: CASKGRMNTEAFF.

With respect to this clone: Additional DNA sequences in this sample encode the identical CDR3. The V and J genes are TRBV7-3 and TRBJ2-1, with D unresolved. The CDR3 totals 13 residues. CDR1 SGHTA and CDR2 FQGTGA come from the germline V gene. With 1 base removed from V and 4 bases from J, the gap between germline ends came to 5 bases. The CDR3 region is CASSLSLYNEQFF. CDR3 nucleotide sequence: TGTGCCAGCAGCTTAAGTCTGTACAATGAGCAGTTCTTC.

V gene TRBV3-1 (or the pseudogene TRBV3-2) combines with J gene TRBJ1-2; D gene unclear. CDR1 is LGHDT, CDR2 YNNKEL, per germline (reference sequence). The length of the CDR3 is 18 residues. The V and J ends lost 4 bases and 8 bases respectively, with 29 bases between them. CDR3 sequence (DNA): TGTGCCAGCAGCCCCCATCCGGCAGGCACCCGAAGTTCGGAGGGCTACACCTTC. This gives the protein CASSPHPAGTRSSEGYTF.

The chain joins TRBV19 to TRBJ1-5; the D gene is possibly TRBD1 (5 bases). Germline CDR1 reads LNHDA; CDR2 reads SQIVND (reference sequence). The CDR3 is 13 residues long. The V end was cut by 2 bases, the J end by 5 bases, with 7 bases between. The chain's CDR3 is CASSIIGDQPQHF. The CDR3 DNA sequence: TGTGCCAGTAGTATAATAGGGGATCAGCCCCAGCATTTT.